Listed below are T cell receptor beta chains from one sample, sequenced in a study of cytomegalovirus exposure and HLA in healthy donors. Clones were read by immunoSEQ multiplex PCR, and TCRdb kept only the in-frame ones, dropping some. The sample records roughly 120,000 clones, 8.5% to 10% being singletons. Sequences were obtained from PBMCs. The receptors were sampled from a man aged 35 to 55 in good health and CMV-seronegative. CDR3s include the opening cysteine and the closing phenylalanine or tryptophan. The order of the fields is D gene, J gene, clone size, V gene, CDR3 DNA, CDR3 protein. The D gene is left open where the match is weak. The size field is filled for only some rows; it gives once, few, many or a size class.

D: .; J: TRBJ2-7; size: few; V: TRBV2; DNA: TGTGCCAGCAGTGAGTCGCGAGGGTCCCCCTACGAGCAGTACTTC; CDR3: CASSESRGSPYEQYF
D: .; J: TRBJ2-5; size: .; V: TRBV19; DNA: TGTGCCAGTAGTATCCGACACCTACGGGAGACCCAGTACTTC; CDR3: CASSIRHLRETQYF
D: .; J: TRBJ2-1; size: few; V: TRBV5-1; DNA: TGCGCCAGCAGATATGACAATGAGCAGTTCTTC; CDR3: CASRYDNEQFF
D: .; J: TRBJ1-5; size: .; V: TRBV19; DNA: TGTGCCAGTAGTATTGGCCCTACAGGCAATCAGCCCCAGCATTTT; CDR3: CASSIGPTGNQPQHF
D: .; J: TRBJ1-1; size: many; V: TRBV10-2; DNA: TGCGCCAGTTACCCGGGACAAAGTCGCACTGAAGCTTTCTTT; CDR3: CASYPGQSRTEAFF
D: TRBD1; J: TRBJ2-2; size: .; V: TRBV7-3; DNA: TGTGCCAGCAGCAGCGACAGGGGCCCCGGGGAGCTGTTTTTT; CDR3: CASSSDRGPGELFF
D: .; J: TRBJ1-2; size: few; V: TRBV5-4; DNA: TGTGCCAGCAGCTTGGACAGAACTCACGGCTACACCTTC; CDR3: CASSLDRTHGYTF
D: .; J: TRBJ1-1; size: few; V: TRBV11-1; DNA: TGTGCCAGCAGCTTAGCGCGGGGGGGGACGTCTGAAGCTTTCTTT; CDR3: CASSLARGGTSEAFF
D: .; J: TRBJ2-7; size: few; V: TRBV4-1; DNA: TGCGCCAGCAGCCAAGTGGGCCACTACGAGCAGTACTTC; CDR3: CASSQVGHYEQYF
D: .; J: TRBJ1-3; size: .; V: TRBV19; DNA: TGTGCCAGTAGTATTAGCGGCCTCTCTGGAAACACCATATATTTT; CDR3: CASSISGLSGNTIYF
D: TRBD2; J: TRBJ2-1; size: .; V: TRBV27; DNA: TGTGCCAGCAGTTCCCTAGCGGGGGCGGGTGAGCAGTTCTTC; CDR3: CASSSLAGAGEQFF
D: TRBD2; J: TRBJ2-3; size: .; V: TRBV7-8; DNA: TGTGCCAGCAGCAACTCCGGGGGGGGCACAGATACGCAGTATTTT; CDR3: CASSNSGGGTDTQYF
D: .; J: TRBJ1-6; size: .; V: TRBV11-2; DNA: TGTGCCAGCAGCTTAGTGGGCCAGGCTAATTCACCCCTCCACTTT; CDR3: CASSLVGQANSPLHF
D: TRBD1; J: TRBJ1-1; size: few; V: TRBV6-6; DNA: TGTGCCAGCAGTTACATGAACAGGGGAACTGAAGCTTTCTTT; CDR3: CASSYMNRGTEAFF
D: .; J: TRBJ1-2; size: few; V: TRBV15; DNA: TGTGCCACCAGCAGTGGGGCTTGGGCTAACTATGGCTACACCTTC; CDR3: CATSSGAWANYGYTF
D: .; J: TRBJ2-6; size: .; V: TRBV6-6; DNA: TGTGCCAGCAGGTCCGGGTCGAGCTCTGGGGCCAACGTCCTGACTTTC; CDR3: CASRSGSSSGANVLTF
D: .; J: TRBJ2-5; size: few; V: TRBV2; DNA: TGTGCCAGCAGTAGCTTGCGGGGTGGCGAGACCCAGTACTTC; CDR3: CASSSLRGGETQYF
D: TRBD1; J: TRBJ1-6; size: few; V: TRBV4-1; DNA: TGCGCCAGCAGCCAGATGGGACAGGGAAATTCACCCCTCCACTTT; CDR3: CASSQMGQGNSPLHF
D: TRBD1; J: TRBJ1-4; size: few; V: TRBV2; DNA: TGTGCCAGCAGCCTCACAGGGGGCTCAACTAATGAAAAACTGTTTTTT; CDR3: CASSLTGGSTNEKLFF
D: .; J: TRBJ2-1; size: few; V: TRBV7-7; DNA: TGTGCCAGCAGCTTAGGGGCGTACAATGAGCAGTTCTTC; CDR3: CASSLGAYNEQFF
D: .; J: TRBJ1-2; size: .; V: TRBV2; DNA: TGTGCCAGCAGTCCCCGCGCCGGGGCTAACTATGGCTACACCTTC; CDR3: CASSPRAGANYGYTF
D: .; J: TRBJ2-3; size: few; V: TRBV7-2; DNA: TGTGCCAGCAGCTTAGGATCGGCTAGCCGGGATACGCAGTATTTT; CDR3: CASSLGSASRDTQYF
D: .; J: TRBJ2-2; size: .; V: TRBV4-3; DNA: TGCGCCAGCAGCCAAGGGGGCTACACCGGGGAGCTGTTTTTT; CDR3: CASSQGGYTGELFF
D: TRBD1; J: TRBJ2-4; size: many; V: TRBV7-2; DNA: TGTGCCAGCAGCCCGCCTAGGACAGGGGGACACATTCAGTACTTC; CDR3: CASSPPRTGGHIQYF
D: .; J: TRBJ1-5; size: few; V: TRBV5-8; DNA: TGTGCCAGCAGCTTGGCAGATAGCAATCAGCCCCAGCATTTT; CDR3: CASSLADSNQPQHF
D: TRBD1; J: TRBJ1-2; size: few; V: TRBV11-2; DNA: TGTGCCAGCAGCGCCGGGACAGAGGGCTATGGCTACACCTTC; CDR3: CASSAGTEGYGYTF
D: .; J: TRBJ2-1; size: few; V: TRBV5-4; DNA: TGTGCCAGCGGTACTAGCAACAATGAGCAGTTCTTC; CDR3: CASGTSNNEQFF
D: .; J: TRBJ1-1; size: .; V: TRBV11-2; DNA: TGTGCCAGCAGCTTAGGATCGGGGGTAACTAACACTGAAGCTTTCTTT; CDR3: CASSLGSGVTNTEAFF
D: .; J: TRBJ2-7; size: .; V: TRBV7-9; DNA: TGTGCCAGCAGCACAGGGGAGGCTTTCTACGAGCAGTACTTC; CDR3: CASSTGEAFYEQYF